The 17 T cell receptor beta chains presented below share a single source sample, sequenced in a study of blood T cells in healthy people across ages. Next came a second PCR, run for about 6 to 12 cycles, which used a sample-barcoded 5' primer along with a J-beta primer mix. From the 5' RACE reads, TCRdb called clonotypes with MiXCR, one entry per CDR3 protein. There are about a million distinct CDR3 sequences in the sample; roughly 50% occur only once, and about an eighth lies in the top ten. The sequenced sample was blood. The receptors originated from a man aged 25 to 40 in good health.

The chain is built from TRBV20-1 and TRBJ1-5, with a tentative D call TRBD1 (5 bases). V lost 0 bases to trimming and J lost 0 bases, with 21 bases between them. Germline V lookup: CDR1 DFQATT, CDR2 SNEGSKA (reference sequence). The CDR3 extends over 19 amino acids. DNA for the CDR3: TGCAGTGCTAGAGATCTGTCGACAGTGGGGGTCTATAGCAATCAGCCCCAGCATTTT. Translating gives CSARDLSTVGVYSNQPQHF.

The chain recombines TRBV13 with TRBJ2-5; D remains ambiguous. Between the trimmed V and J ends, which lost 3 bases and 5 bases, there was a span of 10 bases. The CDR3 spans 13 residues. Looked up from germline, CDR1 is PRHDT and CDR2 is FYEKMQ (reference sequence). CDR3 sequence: CASSLLSIETQYF. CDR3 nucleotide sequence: TGTGCCAGCAGCTTGCTAAGCATCGAGACCCAGTACTTC.

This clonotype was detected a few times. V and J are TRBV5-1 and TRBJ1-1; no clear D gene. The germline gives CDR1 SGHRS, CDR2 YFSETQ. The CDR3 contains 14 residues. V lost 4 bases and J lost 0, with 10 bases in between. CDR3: CASSATLLNTEAFF. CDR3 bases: TGCGCCAGCAGCGCGACCCTGTTGAACACTGAAGCTTTCTTT.

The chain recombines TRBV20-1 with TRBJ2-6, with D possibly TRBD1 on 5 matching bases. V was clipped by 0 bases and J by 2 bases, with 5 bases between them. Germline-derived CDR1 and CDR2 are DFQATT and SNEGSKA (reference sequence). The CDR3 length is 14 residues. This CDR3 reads CSAREGAGANVLTF. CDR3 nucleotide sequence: TGCAGTGCTAGAGAAGGGGCTGGGGCCAACGTCCTGACTTTC.

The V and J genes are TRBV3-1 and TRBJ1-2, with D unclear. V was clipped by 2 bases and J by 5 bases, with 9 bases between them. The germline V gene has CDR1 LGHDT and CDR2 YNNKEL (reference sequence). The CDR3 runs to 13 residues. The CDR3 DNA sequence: TGTGCCAGCAGCCAAACAGAATCGTATGGCTACACCTTC. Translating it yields CASSQTESYGYTF.

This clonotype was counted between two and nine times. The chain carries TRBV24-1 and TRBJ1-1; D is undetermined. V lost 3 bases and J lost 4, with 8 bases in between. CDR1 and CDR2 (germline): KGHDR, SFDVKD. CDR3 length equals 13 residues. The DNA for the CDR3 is TGTGCCACCAGTGATGGAAAGACCACTGAAGCTTTCTTT. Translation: CATSDGKTTEAFF.

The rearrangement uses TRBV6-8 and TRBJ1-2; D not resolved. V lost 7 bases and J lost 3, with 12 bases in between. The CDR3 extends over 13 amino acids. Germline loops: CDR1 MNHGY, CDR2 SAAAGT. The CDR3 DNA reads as TGTGCCAGCATGCGGTCACAGTACTATGGCTACACCTTC. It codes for CASMRSQYYGYTF.

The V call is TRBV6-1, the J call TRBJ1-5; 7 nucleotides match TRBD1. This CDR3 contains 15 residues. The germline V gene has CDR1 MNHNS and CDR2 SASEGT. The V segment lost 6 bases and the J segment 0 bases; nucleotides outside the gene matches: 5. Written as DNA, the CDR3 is TGTGCCAGCAGGGGAGGGACAGATAGCAATCAGCCCCAGCATTTT. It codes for CASRGGTDSNQPQHF.

The CDR3 coding sequence is TGCGCCAGCAGCGGGGACGGGACCTCCGGGGAAAAACTGTTTTTT. Translation: CASSGDGTSGEKLFF. The chain joins TRBV5-1 to TRBJ1-4, with D perhaps TRBD1 (5 bases). The CDR3 sequence is 15 residues long. Trimming shortened V by 4 bases and J by 8 bases, and 18 bases separated the two germline ends. Germline CDR1 is SGHRS and CDR2 is YFSETQ.

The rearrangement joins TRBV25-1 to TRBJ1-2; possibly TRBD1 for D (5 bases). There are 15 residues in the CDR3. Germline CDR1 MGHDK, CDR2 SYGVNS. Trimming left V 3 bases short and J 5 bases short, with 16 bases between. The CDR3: CASSEGQGPGYGYTF. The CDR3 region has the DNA TGTGCCAGCAGTGAGGGCCAGGGCCCTGGGTATGGCTACACCTTC.

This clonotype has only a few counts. The CDR3 spells CRTIQGSVQYF. CDR3 coding DNA: TGCAGAACTATACAGGGCTCGGTGCAGTACTTC. The chain couples TRBV20-1 to TRBJ2-5; the D gene is possibly TRBD1 (6 bases). The CDR3 consists of 11 residues. Per germline, CDR1 DFQATT and CDR2 SNEGSKA (reference sequence).

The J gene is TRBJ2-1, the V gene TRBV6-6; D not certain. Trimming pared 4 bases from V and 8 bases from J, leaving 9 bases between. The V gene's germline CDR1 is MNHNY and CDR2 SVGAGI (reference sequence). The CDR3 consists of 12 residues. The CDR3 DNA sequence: TGTGCCAGCAGTTTCCAGCCATATGAGCAGTTCTTC. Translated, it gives CASSFQPYEQFF.

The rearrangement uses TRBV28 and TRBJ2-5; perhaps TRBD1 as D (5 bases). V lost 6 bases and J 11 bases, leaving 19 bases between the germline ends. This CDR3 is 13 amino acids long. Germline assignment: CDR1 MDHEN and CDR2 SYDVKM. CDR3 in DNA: TGTGCCAGCAGGCTCCAGGGTTGGAATGAGCAGTACTTC. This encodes CASRLQGWNEQYF. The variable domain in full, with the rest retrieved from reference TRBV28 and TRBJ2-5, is DVKVTQSSRYLVKRTGEKVFLECVQDMDHENMFWYRQDPGLGLRLIYFSYDVKMKEKGDIPEGYSVSREKKERFSLILESASTNQTSMYLCASRLQGWNEQYFGPGTRLLVL.

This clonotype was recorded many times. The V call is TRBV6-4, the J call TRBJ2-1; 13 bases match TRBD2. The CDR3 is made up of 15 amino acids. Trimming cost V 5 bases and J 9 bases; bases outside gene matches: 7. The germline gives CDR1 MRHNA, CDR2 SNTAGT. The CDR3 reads CASSTSGGAQGEQFF. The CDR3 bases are TGTGCCAGCAGTACTAGCGGGGGGGCCCAAGGTGAGCAGTTCTTC.

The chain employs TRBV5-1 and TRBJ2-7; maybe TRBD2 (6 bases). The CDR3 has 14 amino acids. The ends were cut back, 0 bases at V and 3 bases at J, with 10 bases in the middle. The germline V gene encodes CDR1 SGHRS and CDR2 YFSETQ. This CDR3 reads CASSLGDSNYEQYF. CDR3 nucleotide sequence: TGCGCCAGCAGCTTGGGGGACTCGAACTACGAGCAGTACTTC.

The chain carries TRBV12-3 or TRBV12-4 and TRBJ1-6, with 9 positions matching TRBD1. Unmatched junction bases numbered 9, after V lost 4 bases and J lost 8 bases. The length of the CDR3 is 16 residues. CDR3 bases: TGTGCCAGCAGTTGGGTTTGGGGACAGGGTTATTCACCCCTCCACTTT. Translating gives CASSWVWGQGYSPLHF.

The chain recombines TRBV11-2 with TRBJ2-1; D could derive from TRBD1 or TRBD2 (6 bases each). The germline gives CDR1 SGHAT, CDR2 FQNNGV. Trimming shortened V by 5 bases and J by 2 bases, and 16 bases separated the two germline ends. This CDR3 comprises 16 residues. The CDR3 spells CASSPEGGRAYNEQFF. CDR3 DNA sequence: TGTGCCAGCAGCCCTGAGGGGGGTCGGGCCTACAATGAGCAGTTCTTC.